What follows describes a single T cell receptor (beta chain). Its antigen is as yet unknown. At the survey level, the v3.0 immunoSEQ assay was run. The method was immunoSEQ multiplex PCR; TCRdb's version includes in-frame clones alone and lacks a portion of them. There are around 25,000 clones in the sample; 90% to 95% occur only once, and 2.2% lies in the top ten. The sample is drawn from a study of long-term antiretroviral therapy in people with HIV. General study points: Specimen acquisition occurred between the mid-2000s and the late 2010s, potentially under older ART regimens. Post-ART diversity increased but stayed below transplant donor controls.

About 0.95-10 million cryopreserved PBMC were held in samples before DNA extraction. The input for sequencing was unsorted PBMCs, taken just over 4.8 years after starting antiretroviral therapy. The TCR comes from a woman between 50 and 59 years old with HIV.

CDR3 nucleotides: TGTGCCAGCAGTGAAGTCTGGGTTAATCAGCCCCAGCATTTT. Translated: CASSEVWVNQPQHF. The V call is TRBV6-1, the J call TRBJ1-5; D uncertain. Germline CDR1 is MNHNS and CDR2 is SASEGT. The CDR3 is 14 residues long. Deletions cut 1 base from V and 4 bases from J, with 8 bases between.